This paragraph covers one TCR beta chain sequence. The V gene end was trimmed by 2 bases and the J gene end by 3 bases; junction bases not matched to a gene: 10. The CDR3 covers 16 residues. In germline, CDR1 is MDHEN, CDR2 SYDVKM. Followed longitudinally, the Seattle patients had been enrolled during active infection. The data belong to a study of blood T cell repertoires in COVID-19. Clones were sequenced by immunoSEQ multiplex PCR, and TCRdb holds only the in-frame ones, with some missing. The table includes about 130,000 clones, around 70% detected once. The TCR comes from a man older than 75 with COVID-19, enrolled during active disease. The sample taken for sequencing was peripheral blood. The chain has TRBV28 and TRBJ2-7; 7 positions match TRBD1. The CDR3 loop is CASSLRQGDTYYEQYF. The CDR3 bases are TGTGCCAGCAGTTTACGGCAGGGGGATACCTACTACGAGCAGTACTTC.